Listed below are T cell receptor beta chains from one sample, sequenced in a study of Ad26.COV2.S vaccination and SARS-CoV-2 variants. Sequenced by immunoSEQ multiplex PCR; TCRdb stores in-frame clones only, minus some. The sample holds 300,000 to 400,000 clones, over 80% seen once. The specimen comprised peripheral blood, sampled in a trial of Ad26.COV2.S vaccine versus placebo. The receptor source for this set is a person aged 18-60 years who received the Ad26.COV2.S COVID-19 vaccine or a placebo. Both conserved end residues are part of each CDR3. The D gene is left open where the match is weak. Some rows have no size entry. The others give once, few or many, or a class for an expanded clone.

d_gene	v_gene	j_gene	abundance	CDR3nt	CDR3aa
.	TRBV10-3	TRBJ2-3	.	TGTGCCACGACAGGACCAAGCACAGATACGCAGTATTTT	CATTGPSTDTQYF
.	TRBV3-1/TRBV3-2	TRBJ2-5	.	TGTGCCAGCAGACCGAGGGGGGGCGAAGAGACCCAGTACTTC	CASRPRGGEETQYF
TRBD1	TRBV7-2	TRBJ1-6	.	TGTGCCAGCAGCGGGTTCGGGCTGGGACAGATCAATTCACCCCTCCACTTT	CASSGFGLGQINSPLHF
.	TRBV6-1	TRBJ1-5	.	TGTGCCAGCAGTGAAAGCGCAATCCAGCCCCAGCATTTT	CASSESAIQPQHF
TRBD2	TRBV2	TRBJ2-1	.	TGTGCCAGCAAGGGACTAGCGGGCCTTAGCTCCTACAATGAGCAGTTCTTC	CASKGLAGLSSYNEQFF
.	TRBV10-2	TRBJ1-2	once	TGCGCCAGCAGTGAGTGGGAAGGGACCAACTATGGCTACACCTTC	CASSEWEGTNYGYTF
.	TRBV16	TRBJ1-6	.	TGTGCCAGCAGCCAGAGGGGCCAGGATTCACCCCTCCACTTT	CASSQRGQDSPLHF
.	TRBV20-1	TRBJ2-7	.	TGCAGTGCTAGGTTTCGACAGGAGCAGTACTTC	CSARFRQEQYF
.	TRBV5-6	TRBJ2-7	many	TGTGCCAGCAGCCTGGGGAGGAGGGCGAGGGAGCAGTACTTC	CASSLGRRAREQYF
TRBD1	TRBV19	TRBJ2-5	.	TGTGCCAGTAGTATTAACCAGGGGGCAGAGACCCAGTACTTC	CASSINQGAETQYF
.	TRBV7-6	TRBJ1-2	.	TGTGCCAGCAGCTTAGTTCCAGGGAAAGACTATGGCTACACCTTC	CASSLVPGKDYGYTF
.	TRBV4-1	TRBJ2-3	.	TGCGCCAGCAGCCTCGTAGGTAGCACAGATACGCAGTATTTT	CASSLVGSTDTQYF
.	TRBV7-9	TRBJ1-6	.	TGTGCCGGATTAAAGACCGCCTATAATTCACCCCTCCACTTT	CAGLKTAYNSPLHF
.	TRBV23-1	TRBJ1-4	.	TGCGCCAGCAGTCAGTCCCCGGGACGTAAAGAAAAACTGTTTTTT	CASSQSPGRKEKLFF
TRBD2	TRBV4-1	TRBJ2-7	.	TGCGCCAGCAGCCAAGCATTCGAGCGGGGGAGCTCCTACGAGCAGTACTTC	CASSQAFERGSSYEQYF
.	TRBV11-1	TRBJ2-7	once	TGTGCCAGCAGCTTAGAAGCGACCAGATTGTACGAGCAGTACTTC	CASSLEATRLYEQYF
.	TRBV11-2	TRBJ1-6	.	TGTGCCAGCAGCTTATTCCCCGCGGGGAATTCACCCCTCCACTTT	CASSLFPAGNSPLHF
.	TRBV14	TRBJ2-5	.	TGTGCCAGCAGCCGTATCGGAACCCCGAGGGAGACCCAGTACTTC	CASSRIGTPRETQYF
.	TRBV24-1	TRBJ2-1	.	TGTGCCACCAGTGATCTTACAGGAAGGGATGAGCAGTTCTTC	CATSDLTGRDEQFF
.	TRBV12-3/TRBV12-4	TRBJ2-3	.	TGTGCCAGCAGCCGAACTCCGGGGGATACGCAGTATTTT	CASSRTPGDTQYF
TRBD1	TRBV19	TRBJ1-5	.	TGTGCCAGTAGTACCGTCCGGGACAGGGGGCGCAATCAGCCCCAGCATTTT	CASSTVRDRGRNQPQHF
.	TRBV5-1	TRBJ2-1	.	TGCGCCAGCAGCTTGGTGGCCGGGAACAATGAGCAGTTCTTC	CASSLVAGNNEQFF
TRBD1	TRBV19	TRBJ2-7	.	TGTGCCAGTAGTACAGGGGGTCGGGACGAGCAGTACTTC	CASSTGGRDEQYF
.	TRBV3-1/TRBV3-2	TRBJ1-2	.	TGTGCCAGCAGCCAGTTACAGGGTTTAAATGGCTACACCTTC	CASSQLQGLNGYTF
.	TRBV6-1	TRBJ2-5	.	TGTGCCAGCAGTGAGGGGAACCAAGAGACCCAGTACTTC	CASSEGNQETQYF
.	TRBV6-2/TRBV6-3	TRBJ1-2	.	TGTGCCAGCAGTCCCCGCCAAGGGAACCTTAACTATGGCTACACCTTC	CASSPRQGNLNYGYTF
.	TRBV5-1	TRBJ1-1	.	TGCGCCAGCAGCTTGCAGGATAACACTGAAGCTTTCTTT	CASSLQDNTEAFF
.	TRBV3-1/TRBV3-2	TRBJ1-1	.	TGTGCCAGCAGCCGGGGAGGGGGCACTGAAGCTTTCTTT	CASSRGGGTEAFF
.	TRBV19	TRBJ2-2	.	TGTGCCAGTAGTGGAGGGGGCTGGAACACCGGGGAGCTGTTTTTT	CASSGGGWNTGELFF
.	TRBV6-5	TRBJ1-2	.	TGTGCCAGCGGGGGCCTAAACTATGGCTACACCTTC	CASGGLNYGYTF
.	TRBV19	TRBJ2-5	.	TGTGCCAGTAGTTCCCCACGGGCGGGAACAGAGACCCAGTACTTC	CASSSPRAGTETQYF
.	TRBV28	TRBJ1-5	.	TGTGCCAGCAGTTTGGGGGGGGCTGGTCAGCCCCAGCATTTT	CASSLGGAGQPQHF
TRBD2	TRBV28	TRBJ2-7	.	TGTGCCAGTAATAGCGGGGCGTACTACGAGCAGTACTTC	CASNSGAYYEQYF
.	TRBV5-1	TRBJ1-3	.	TGCGCCAGCAGAAAGGACACCAGCTCTGGAAACACCATATATTTT	CASRKDTSSGNTIYF
.	TRBV28	TRBJ1-5	.	TGTGCCAGCAGCGAGCACCGACAGATGGGTCAGCCCCAGCATTTT	CASSEHRQMGQPQHF
TRBD2	TRBV7-8	TRBJ2-5	.	TGTGCCAGCAGCTTAGTTGCCAACCCGGGGGGGGAGACCCAGTACTTC	CASSLVANPGGETQYF
TRBD2	TRBV5-1	TRBJ2-2	.	TGCGCCAGCAGCTTGGCGGGGGGCACCGGGGAGCTGTTTTTT	CASSLAGGTGELFF